What follows describes a single T cell receptor (beta chain). Its antigen is not known. This sample is part of a study of cytomegalovirus exposure and HLA in healthy donors. Study observations and caveats: Excluded were some V segments that proved indistinguishable, including TRBV6-2 and TRBV6-3.

The ends were cut back, 3 bases at V and 2 bases at J, with 16 bases in the middle. The CDR3 is made up of 16 amino acids. Germline loops: CDR1 KGHSH, CDR2 LQKENI. Primers: 60 Vbeta forward and 13 Jbeta reverse. Clones were read by immunoSEQ multiplex PCR, and TCRdb kept only the in-frame ones, dropping some. Of about 140,000 clones in the sample, 55% to 80% were seen once. The specimen was PBMCs. This TCR derives from a woman aged 40-49 years in good health and CMV-seronegative. The J gene is TRBJ1-1, the V gene TRBV18; tentative D call: TRBD1 (5 bases). The CDR3 bases are TGTGCCAGCTCACCGAGCCAGGGTGTCTCAAACACTGAAGCTTTCTTT. This gives the protein CASSPSQGVSNTEAFF.